A selection of T cell receptor beta chains follows, all from one sample in a study of shared clonotypes between healthy human individuals. Generated by immunoSEQ multiplex PCR, the TCRdb table keeps only in-frame clones and is missing some. Of approximately 710,000 clones in the sample, less than 95% were seen once. Sample: memory CD8+ T cells from PBMCs. Receptors originate from a man aged 18 to 29 in good health. Some clones in this sample may be carry-over from other donors' samples. Each CDR3 is given with its conserved first and last residue.

J gene: TRBJ2-1
V gene: TRBV6-1
CDR3 length: 13
CDR3 protein: CASVGQGLNEQFF

J gene: TRBJ1-5
V gene: TRBV6-1
CDR3 length: 14
CDR3 protein: CASRADIGDQPQHF

J gene: TRBJ2-3
V gene: TRBV13
CDR3 length: 17
CDR3 protein: CASSLVSSGSPTDTQYF

J gene: TRBJ1-3
V gene: TRBV27
CDR3 length: 14
CDR3 protein: CASKGRTERNTIYF

J gene: TRBJ2-2
V gene: TRBV9
CDR3 length: 12
CDR3 protein: CASSVNTGELFF

J gene: TRBJ1-2
V gene: TRBV25-1
CDR3 length: 13
CDR3 protein: CASSETVGRGYTF

J gene: TRBJ1-5
V gene: TRBV5-8
CDR3 length: 14
CDR3 protein: CASSWGLPNQPQHF

J gene: TRBJ2-1
V gene: TRBV4-2
CDR3 length: 14
CDR3 protein: CASSQEAGGYEQFF

J gene: TRBJ1-1
V gene: TRBV10-3
CDR3 length: 16
CDR3 protein: CAISGSGTGDGAEAFF

J gene: TRBJ2-2
V gene: TRBV19
CDR3 length: 15
CDR3 protein: CASRVQGGDTGELFF

J gene: TRBJ1-1
V gene: TRBV7-9
CDR3 length: 13
CDR3 protein: CASSLDRNTEAFF

J gene: TRBJ1-2
V gene: TRBV5-4
CDR3 length: 11
CDR3 protein: CASGWGGGYTF

J gene: TRBJ2-2
V gene: TRBV27
CDR3 length: 14
CDR3 protein: CASSSNRRAGELFF

J gene: TRBJ1-5
V gene: TRBV10-2
CDR3 length: 16
CDR3 protein: CASSERVGQHNQPQHF

J gene: TRBJ2-7
V gene: TRBV7-6
CDR3 length: 16
CDR3 protein: CASSLGEGGGIYEQYF

J gene: TRBJ1-1
V gene: TRBV5-1
CDR3 length: 15
CDR3 protein: CASSISVRQGYEAFF

J gene: TRBJ1-1
V gene: TRBV7-9
CDR3 length: 15
CDR3 protein: CASSLAVGGVTEAFF

J gene: TRBJ1-2
V gene: TRBV4-3
CDR3 length: 17
CDR3 protein: CASSQDQNPGQGYGYTF

J gene: TRBJ2-2
V gene: TRBV18
CDR3 length: 12
CDR3 protein: CASSRITGELFF

J gene: TRBJ2-3
V gene: TRBV28
CDR3 length: 16
CDR3 protein: CASSRRQGTSTDTQYF

J gene: TRBJ2-5
V gene: TRBV28
CDR3 length: 16
CDR3 protein: CASSYRASGTGETQYF

J gene: TRBJ1-2
V gene: TRBV6-1
CDR3 length: 13
CDR3 protein: CASSNRDGYGYTF

J gene: TRBJ2-7
V gene: TRBV28
CDR3 length: 14
CDR3 protein: CASSPRGLMDEQYF

J gene: TRBJ2-7
V gene: TRBV19
CDR3 length: 17
CDR3 protein: CASSKGGVEGELYEQYF

J gene: TRBJ1-5
V gene: TRBV9
CDR3 length: 13
CDR3 protein: CASSETGGQPQHF

J gene: TRBJ1-4
V gene: TRBV7-9
CDR3 length: 13
CDR3 protein: CASRDTALEKLFF

J gene: TRBJ2-6
V gene: TRBV27
CDR3 length: 14
CDR3 protein: CASSWGSGANVLTF

J gene: TRBJ2-5
V gene: TRBV7-8
CDR3 length: 16
CDR3 protein: CASSITTSGLWKTQYF